This T cell receptor beta chain was retrieved from a study of tumor-infiltrating lymphocytes in primary liver carcinoma. Study details: Subjects consisted of male and female patients aged 30 to 69 years. Regarding the study as a whole: Tumors reached a significantly greater top-250-clone fraction than blood did (p = 0.039).

Comment on this clonotype: Its antigen is as yet unknown. A read error may explain this, as a much larger clone is one base away.

The CDR3 extends over 14 amino acids. V lost 6 bases to trimming and J lost 9 bases, with 18 bases between them. CDR1 and CDR2 from the germline V gene are MRHNA and SNTAGT. Extraction also yielded germline DNA, while blood RNA was obtained from unsorted whole blood. TCR beta cDNA came from around 500 ng total RNA, primed with a constant-region primer. What produced the TCR beta libraries was three nested multiplex PCR rounds using slightly modified ARM-PCR. It was with TRBV1-TRBV30 forward primers and a C-beta reverse primer that the first two PCR rounds were run, at around 10 cycles each. Via MiXCR, TCRdb re-called the multiplex PCR reads, giving one row per CDR3 protein. The profile shows 250,000 to 400,000 distinct CDR3 sequences, 65% of them singletons.

The receptor comes from a man in his forties with primary liver carcinoma and hepatitis B virus infection. The sample comprised peripheral blood. The chain employs TRBV6-4 and TRBJ2-4, with D maybe TRBD1 (6 bases). In nucleotides, the CDR3 is TGTGCCAGCAGCCATGACAGGTCCGGCATCATTCAGTACTTC. Its translation is CASSHDRSGIIQYF.